What follows are 23 T cell receptor beta chains derived from one specimen sequenced in a study of metastatic and nonmetastatic thyroid tumors (dated by TCRdb to 2020 to 2021). None of the patients had been given any treatment before thyroid surgery. Libraries were prepared through PCR. TCRdb lists the instrument as Illumina HiSeq 4000. Starting from the raw public reads, TCRdb applied fastp trimming at Q25, assembled clones with MiXCR and retained in-frame beta chains. The sample profile shows roughly 20,000 clones; around 34% of them were found once. The ten largest make up 29% of the sample. Sequenced sample: tumor tissue. The receptors originated from a female donor with papillary thyroid cancer or a benign thyroid nodule (not recorded which). Some clones in this sample may be carry-over from other donors' samples.

This chain joins TRBV28 and TRBJ1-5; D remains ambiguous. The CDR3 runs 15 residues. The germline V gene has CDR1 MDHEN and CDR2 SYDVKM. Trimming left V 6 bases short and J 0 bases short, with 12 bases between. The CDR3 region is CASSTNRYSNQPQHF. For the CDR3, the DNA is TGTGCCAGCAGCACTAATCGGTATAGCAATCAGCCCCAGCATTTT. Variable domain in full (rest from reference TRBV28 and TRBJ1-5): DVKVTQSSRYLVKRTGEKVFLECVQDMDHENMFWYRQDPGLGLRLIYFSYDVKMKEKGDIPEGYSVSREKKERFSLILESASTNQTSMYLCASSTNRYSNQPQHFGDGTRLSIL.

This clone was counted only a few times. This chain connects TRBV27 to TRBJ2-7; TRBD1 might be the D (5 bases). CDR3 length: 14 amino acids. Trimming took 0 bases from V and 3 from J, leaving 9 bases between them. Germline lookup yields CDR1 MNHEY and CDR2 SMNVEV (reference sequence). The chain's CDR3 is CASSLSGQYYEQYF. For the CDR3, the DNA is TGTGCCAGCAGTTTATCGGGGCAGTACTACGAGCAGTACTTC.

This clone was counted between two and nine times. This chain uses TRBV6-1 with TRBJ1-6; 8 bases are shared with TRBD1. CDR1 and CDR2 from the germline V gene are MNHNS and SASEGT. V dropped 4 bases and J dropped 10; count of bases not matched to a gene: 3. CDR3 size: 13 residues. The CDR3 here is CASSGTGYSPLHF. CDR3 sequence (DNA): TGTGCCAGCAGTGGGACAGGGTACTCACCCCTCCACTTT.

The V gene is TRBV28, the J gene TRBJ2-7; 7 nucleotides align to TRBD1. This CDR3 is built from 15 residues. The germline V gene encodes CDR1 MDHEN and CDR2 SYDVKM. V lost 6 bases, J lost 2 bases, and 10 bases stayed unmatched. The CDR3 is CASRPDRVGTYEQYF. The DNA of the CDR3 is TGTGCCAGCAGGCCCGACAGGGTGGGGACCTACGAGCAGTACTTC.

The chain recombines TRBV9 with TRBJ2-1; unclear D gene. Germline assignment: CDR1 SGDLS and CDR2 YYNGEE. Deletions cut 2 bases from V and 5 bases from J, with 14 bases between. The CDR3 runs 15 residues. The CDR3 nucleotides are TGTGCCAGCAGCGTCGAGAGTCTAGGGCACAATGAGCAGTTCTTC. Protein sequence: CASSVESLGHNEQFF.

This chain uses TRBV7-3 with TRBJ2-2; D not resolved. CDR3 size: 14 residues. Trimming took 5 bases from V and 1 from J, leaving 8 bases between them. The germline V gene encodes CDR1 SGHTA and CDR2 FQGTGA. The CDR3 coding sequence is TGTGCCAGCAGCCTAGAAGGGAACACCGGGGAGCTGTTTTTT. It codes for CASSLEGNTGELFF. Using reference TRBV7-3 and TRBJ2-2 for the parts outside the CDR3, the full variable domain is GAGVSQTPSNKVTEKGKYVELRCDPISGHTALYWYRQSLGQGPEFLIYFQGTGAADDSGLPNDRFFAVRPEGSVSTLKIQRTERGDSAVYLCASSLEGNTGELFFGEGSRLTVL.

The V gene is TRBV20-1, the J gene TRBJ1-2, with 7 positions matching TRBD1. This CDR3 has 11 amino acids. The germline V gene encodes CDR1 DFQATT and CDR2 SNEGSKA (reference sequence). CDR3 DNA: TGCAGAGCCGGGACAGACTATGGCTACACCTTC. It encodes CRAGTDYGYTF.

The genes are TRBV30 and TRBJ2-3; TRBD1 matches 8 bases. Germline CDR1 is GTSNPN and CDR2 is SVGIG (reference sequence). V was pared by 1 base and J by 5 bases, with 8 bases of the junction left unmatched. CDR3 size: 15 residues. CDR3 sequence (DNA): TGTGCCTGGAGTGACCAGGGGGCATTGGGAGATACGCAGTATTTT. This translates into CAWSDQGALGDTQYF.

As regards this clone: An end of the junction does not agree with germline; a read error may underlie this. The V gene is TRBV12-3 or TRBV12-4, the J gene TRBJ2-3, with 8 nucleotides matching TRBD1. The CDR3 is 14 residues long. This chain's CDR3 is CASSLVQGADTQYF. The CDR3 nucleotides read TGTGCCAGCAGTTTAGTCCAGGGGGCAGATACGCAGTACTTT.

In its sample, this clone was seen a few times. In nucleotides, the CDR3 is TGTGCCACCCATCCGAGACAGGGTCCCCCAGATACGCAGTATTTT. This encodes CATHPRQGPPDTQYF. The J gene is TRBJ2-3, the V gene TRBV15, with 7 bases lining up with TRBD1. CDR3 length: 15 amino acids. V dropped 8 bases and J dropped 4; count of bases not matched to a gene: 12. The germline V gene encodes CDR1 LNHNV and CDR2 YYDKDF (reference sequence).

This clone occurred once. A read error may produce the germline difference seen at one junction end. The CDR3: CSARVSGDNYNEQFF. DNA of the CDR3: TGCAGTGCGAGAGTTAGCGGGGACAACTACAATGAGCAGTTCTTC. This chain links TRBV20-1 with TRBJ2-1; 8 nucleotides align to TRBD2. This CDR3 region has 15 residues. Germline CDR1 and CDR2: DFQATT and SNEGSKA (reference sequence).

The chain combines TRBV12-3 or TRBV12-4 with TRBJ2-1, with 9 bases fitting TRBD2. The V and J ends lost 8 bases and 0 bases, in that order; junction bases with no gene match: 5. The CDR3 extends over 15 amino acids. The CDR3 nucleotides read TGTGCCAGCGGTAGCGGGAGCCACTCCTACAATGAGCAGTTCTTC. Translating gives CASGSGSHSYNEQFF.

This clone was seen only a few times. The chain combines TRBV6-1 with TRBJ2-7; 8 bases are shared with TRBD1. V lost 8 bases and J lost 6; bases outside the gene matches: 15. Germline CDR1 and CDR2: MNHNS and SASEGT. The CDR3 contains 15 residues. As DNA, the CDR3 is TGTGCCAGCTCCTTAAGGGGGACAGGCACTTTCGAGCAGTACTTC. Translation gives CASSLRGTGTFEQYF.

This chain connects TRBV28 to TRBJ2-7; D not certain. The CDR3 consists of 14 residues. The germline V gene encodes CDR1 MDHEN and CDR2 SYDVKM. V was trimmed by 7 bases and J by 2 bases, leaving 15 bases between them. Written as DNA, the CDR3 is TGTGCCAGCATGAATCCTAGTGTTCCCTACGAGCAGTACTTC. Protein: CASMNPSVPYEQYF.

A few counts support this clone. This rearrangement joins TRBV28 to TRBJ2-7, with 10 bases lining up with TRBD1. The CDR3 is 14 residues long. Germline V CDR1 and CDR2: MDHEN, SYDVKM. The trim removed 6 bases at V and 3 bases at J, leaving 5 bases unmatched. CDR3 DNA sequence: TGTGCCAGCAGGGCCGGGACAGGGGTCTACGAGCAGTACTTC. Amino acid sequence: CASRAGTGVYEQYF. Full variable domain (outside the CDR3, taken from reference TRBV28 and TRBJ2-7): DVKVTQSSRYLVKRTGEKVFLECVQDMDHENMFWYRQDPGLGLRLIYFSYDVKMKEKGDIPEGYSVSREKKERFSLILESASTNQTSMYLCASRAGTGVYEQYFGPGTRLTVT.

In this sample, this clone turned up a few times. The chain joins TRBV29-1 to TRBJ1-2; 7 bases map to TRBD1. Germline assignment: CDR1 SQVTM and CDR2 ANQGSEA. The V gene end was trimmed by 4 bases and the J gene end by 2 bases; junction bases not matched to a gene: 7. The CDR3 is 14 amino acids. CDR3 nucleotides: TGCAGCGTTGCCCCCGGGACAGCAAACTATGGCTACACCTTC. Protein sequence: CSVAPGTANYGYTF.

The chain employs TRBV11-2 and TRBJ2-3; 14 bases match TRBD2. The CDR3 consists of 16 residues. V shed 1 base, J shed 8 bases, and the junction held 5 bases outside the gene matches. Germline CDR1 SGHAT, CDR2 FQNNGV. The CDR3 loop is CASSLGGTSGRGTQYF. The CDR3 DNA follows: TGTGCCAGCAGCTTAGGGGGGACTAGCGGGAGAGGTACGCAGTATTTT.

The V gene is TRBV7-9, the J gene TRBJ2-7, with 12 bases matching TRBD1. Trimming took 5 bases from V and 9 from J; bases not matched to a gene: 8. The CDR3 is made up of 14 amino acids. The germline V gene encodes CDR1 SEHNR and CDR2 FQNEAQ (reference sequence). CDR3 in amino acids: CASSRRDRGPLQYF. As DNA, the CDR3 is TGTGCCAGCAGCCGCCGGGACAGGGGGCCGTTGCAGTACTTC. Supplemented by reference TRBV7-9 and TRBJ2-7, the full variable domain reads DTGVSQNPRHKITKRGQNVTFRCDPISEHNRLYWYRQTLGQGPEFLTYFQNEAQLEKSRLLSDRFSAERPKGSFSTLEIQRTEQGDSAMYLCASSRRDRGPLQYFGPGTRLTVT.

This clone was found a few times. The gene calls are TRBV6-2 or TRBV6-3 and TRBJ1-1, with D tentatively TRBD1 (5 bases). V lost 8 bases, J lost 4 bases, and 14 bases lay in between. Germline assignment: CDR1 MNHEY and CDR2 SVGEGT. The CDR3 has 13 amino acids. CDR3 protein: CASLKWGSTEAFF. For the CDR3, the DNA is TGTGCCAGCCTAAAGTGGGGGAGCACTGAAGCTTTCTTT.

This clone has ten or more counts. The rearrangement uses TRBV10-3 and TRBJ2-3, with TRBD2 matching over 12 bases. The CDR3 consists of 15 residues. V shed 4 bases and J 5 bases; nucleotides not matched to a gene: 4. CDR1 ENHRY and CDR2 SYGVKD come from the germline V gene. In nucleotides, the CDR3 is TGTGCCATCAGTGGTAAGGGACTAGCGGGAGATACGCAGTATTTT. Its protein product is CAISGKGLAGDTQYF.

V usage is TRBV20-1 and J usage is TRBJ2-1, with D unresolved. The CDR3 is made up of 12 amino acids. Germline V lookup: CDR1 DFQATT, CDR2 SNEGSKA (reference sequence). V was pared by 7 bases and J by 3 bases, with 10 bases between. The CDR3 spells CSGGDHYNEQFF. Written as DNA, the CDR3 is TGCAGTGGAGGTGACCACTACAATGAGCAGTTCTTC.

V and J are TRBV5-1 and TRBJ1-2; D remains ambiguous. Germline lookup yields CDR1 SGHRS and CDR2 YFSETQ. Trimming took 0 bases from V and 0 from J, leaving 12 bases between them. This CDR3 is 16 amino acids long. CDR3 amino acids: CASSLAWTSPNYGYTF. The CDR3 DNA reads TGCGCCAGCAGCTTGGCCTGGACCTCCCCTAACTATGGCTACACCTTC. Full variable domain (missing parts from reference TRBV5-1 and TRBJ1-2): KAGVTQTPRYLIKTRGQQVTLSCSPISGHRSVSWYQQTPGQGLQFLFEYFSETQRNKGNFPGRFSGRQFSNSRSEMNVSTLELGDSALYLCASSLAWTSPNYGYTFGSGTRLTVV.

J is TRBJ1-2 and V is TRBV7-2; 8 bases map to TRBD1. The CDR3 has 14 residues. V lost 4 bases, J lost 7 bases, and 8 bases stayed unmatched. Germline values: CDR1 SGHTA, CDR2 FQGNSA. CDR3 sequence: CASSSGQALSGYTF. CDR3 nucleotide sequence: TGTGCCAGCAGCTCGGGACAGGCCTTGAGTGGCTACACCTTC.